This TCR beta chain was documented in a study of blood T cell repertoires in COVID-19. Whole-study context: Acute and convalescent COVID-19 samples came from the United States, Italy and Spain. T cells, B-cell-depleted T cells, or PBMCs supplied cDNA or gDNA.

Germline assignment: CDR1 KGHSH and CDR2 LQKENI. With V trimmed by 3 bases and J by 8 bases, 9 bases remained unmatched. The CDR3 has 15 amino acids. In the original analysis: From reference gene primer amplification, estimates of nucleated cell counts were derived. TCRdb's copy holds only in-frame clones and misses some; the assay was immunoSEQ multiplex PCR. V, J and clone size are taken as reported in that table, and D and trimming were inferred from the DNA itself. The sample includes 130,000 to 150,000 clones, 75% to 85% of them seen just once. The chain employs TRBV18 and TRBJ1-2; 10 positions agree with TRBD1. This TCR was recovered from a man between 65 and 85 years old who had recovered from COVID-19. The sequenced sample consisted of peripheral blood. As DNA, the CDR3 is TGTGCCAGCTCACCCATGACCGGGACAGGGGACGGCTACACCTTC. This codes for CASSPMTGTGDGYTF.